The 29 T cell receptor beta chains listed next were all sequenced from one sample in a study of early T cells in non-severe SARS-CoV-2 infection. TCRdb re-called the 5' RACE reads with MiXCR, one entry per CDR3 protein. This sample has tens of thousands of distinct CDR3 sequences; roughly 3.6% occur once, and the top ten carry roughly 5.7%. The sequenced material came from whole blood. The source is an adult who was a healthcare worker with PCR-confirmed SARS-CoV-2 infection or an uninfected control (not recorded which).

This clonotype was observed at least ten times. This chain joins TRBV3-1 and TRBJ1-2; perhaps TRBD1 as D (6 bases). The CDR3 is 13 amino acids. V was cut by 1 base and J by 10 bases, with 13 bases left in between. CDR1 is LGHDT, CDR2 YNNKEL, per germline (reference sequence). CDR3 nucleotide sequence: TGTGCCAGCAGCCAAGGTGGGGGCCTGTACTACACCTTC. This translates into CASSQGGGLYYTF.

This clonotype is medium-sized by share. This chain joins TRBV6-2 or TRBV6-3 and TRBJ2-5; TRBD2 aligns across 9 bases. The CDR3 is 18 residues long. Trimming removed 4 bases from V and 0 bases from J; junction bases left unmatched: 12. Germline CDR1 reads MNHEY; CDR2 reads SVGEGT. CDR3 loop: CASSSTTLAGKYQETQYF. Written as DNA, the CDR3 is TGTGCCAGCAGTTCCACCACCCTAGCGGGAAAGTACCAAGAGACCCAGTACTTC.

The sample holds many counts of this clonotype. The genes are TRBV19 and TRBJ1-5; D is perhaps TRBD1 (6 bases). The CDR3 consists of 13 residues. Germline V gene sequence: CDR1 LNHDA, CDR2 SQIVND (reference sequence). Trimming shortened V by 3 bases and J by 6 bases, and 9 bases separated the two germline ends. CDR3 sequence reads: CASSMQGTQPQHF. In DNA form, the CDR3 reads TGTGCCAGTAGTATGCAGGGGACTCAGCCCCAGCATTTT.

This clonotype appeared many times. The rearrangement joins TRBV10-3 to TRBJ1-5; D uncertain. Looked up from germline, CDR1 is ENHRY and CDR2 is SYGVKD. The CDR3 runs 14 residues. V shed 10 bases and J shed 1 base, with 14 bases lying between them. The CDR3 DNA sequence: TGTGCCACCAGAGGGCCAACGAGCAATCAGCCCCAGCATTTT. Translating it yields CATRGPTSNQPQHF.

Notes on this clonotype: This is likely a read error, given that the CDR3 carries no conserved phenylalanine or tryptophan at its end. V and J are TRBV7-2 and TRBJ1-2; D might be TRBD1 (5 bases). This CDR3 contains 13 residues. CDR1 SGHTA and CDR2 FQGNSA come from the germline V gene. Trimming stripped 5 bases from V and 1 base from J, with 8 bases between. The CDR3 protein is CASSPQVNYGYTS. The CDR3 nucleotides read TGTGCCAGCAGCCCACAGGTTAACTATGGCTACACCTCC.

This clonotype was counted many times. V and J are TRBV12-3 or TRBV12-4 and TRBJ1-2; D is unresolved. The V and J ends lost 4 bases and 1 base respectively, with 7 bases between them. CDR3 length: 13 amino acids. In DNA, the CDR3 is TGTGCCAGCAGTTCGACTAATAACTATGGCTACACCTTC. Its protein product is CASSSTNNYGYTF.

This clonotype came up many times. CDR3: CASSQQEQTGGANVLTF. The CDR3, as DNA: TGCGCCAGCAGCCAGCAAGAACAGACGGGTGGGGCCAACGTCCTGACTTTC. V usage is TRBV4-1 and J usage is TRBJ2-6; no firm D call. V was shortened by 3 bases and J by 3 bases, with 15 bases between the two germline ends. The CDR3 has 17 residues. Germline V gene data show CDR1 as MGHRA and CDR2 as YSYEKL.

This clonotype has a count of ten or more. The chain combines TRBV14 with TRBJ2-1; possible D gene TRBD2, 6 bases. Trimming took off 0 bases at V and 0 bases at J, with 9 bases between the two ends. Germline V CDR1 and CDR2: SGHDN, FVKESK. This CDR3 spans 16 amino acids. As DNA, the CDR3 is TGTGCCAGCAGCCAAGAGGCGGAGGGCTCCTACAATGAGCAGTTCTTC. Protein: CASSQEAEGSYNEQFF.

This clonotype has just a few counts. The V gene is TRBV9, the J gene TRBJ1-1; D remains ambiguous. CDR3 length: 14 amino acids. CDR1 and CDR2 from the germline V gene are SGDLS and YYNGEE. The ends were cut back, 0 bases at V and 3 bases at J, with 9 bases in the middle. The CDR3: CASSVATTHTEAFF. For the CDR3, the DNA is TGTGCCAGCAGCGTAGCTACGACCCACACTGAAGCTTTCTTT.

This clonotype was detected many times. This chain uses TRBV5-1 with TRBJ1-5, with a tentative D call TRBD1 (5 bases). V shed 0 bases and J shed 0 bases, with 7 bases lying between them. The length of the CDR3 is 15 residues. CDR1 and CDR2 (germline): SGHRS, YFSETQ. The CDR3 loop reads CASSLAGYSNQPQHF. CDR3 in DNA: TGCGCCAGCAGCTTGGCAGGGTATAGCAATCAGCCCCAGCATTTT.

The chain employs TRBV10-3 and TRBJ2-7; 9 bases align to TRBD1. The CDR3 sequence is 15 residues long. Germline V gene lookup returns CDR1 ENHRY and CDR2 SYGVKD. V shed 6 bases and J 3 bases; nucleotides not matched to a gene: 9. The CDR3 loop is CAISPTSTGGYEQYF. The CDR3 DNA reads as TGTGCCATCAGCCCTACATCGACAGGGGGCTACGAGCAGTACTTC.

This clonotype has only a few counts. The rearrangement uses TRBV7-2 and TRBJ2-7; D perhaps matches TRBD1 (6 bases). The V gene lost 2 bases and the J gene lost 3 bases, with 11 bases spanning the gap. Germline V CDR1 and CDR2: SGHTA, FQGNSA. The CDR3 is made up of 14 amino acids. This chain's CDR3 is CASSLRDKNYEQYF. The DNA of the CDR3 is TGTGCCAGCAGCTTACGGGACAAGAACTACGAGCAGTACTTC.

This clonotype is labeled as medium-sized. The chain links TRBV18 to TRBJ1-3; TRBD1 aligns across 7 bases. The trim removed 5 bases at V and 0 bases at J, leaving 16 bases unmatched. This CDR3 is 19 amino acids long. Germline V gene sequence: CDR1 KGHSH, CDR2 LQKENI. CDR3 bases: TGTGCCAGCTCATCATCTCGACAGGGAGGGGTGTCCTCTGGAAACACCATATATTTT. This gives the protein CASSSSRQGGVSSGNTIYF. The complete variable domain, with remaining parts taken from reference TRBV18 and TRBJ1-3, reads NAGVMQNPRHLVRRRGQEARLRCSPMKGHSHVYWYRQLPEEGLKFMVYLQKENIIDESGMPKERFSAEFPKEGPSILRIQQVVRGDSAAYFCASSSSRQGGVSSGNTIYFGEGSWLTVV.

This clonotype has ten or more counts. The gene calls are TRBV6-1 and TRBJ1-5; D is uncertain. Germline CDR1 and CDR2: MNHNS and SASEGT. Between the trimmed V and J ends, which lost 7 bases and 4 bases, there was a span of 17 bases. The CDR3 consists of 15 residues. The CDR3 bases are TGTGCCAGCACCTACGGGAAAGGGTCGAATCAGCCCCAGCATTTT. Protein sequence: CASTYGKGSNQPQHF.

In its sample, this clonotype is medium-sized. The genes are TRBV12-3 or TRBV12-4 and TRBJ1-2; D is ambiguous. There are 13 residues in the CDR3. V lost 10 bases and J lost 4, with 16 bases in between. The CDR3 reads CATKEGNVYGYTF. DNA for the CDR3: TGTGCCACAAAAGAGGGAAATGTCTATGGCTACACCTTC.

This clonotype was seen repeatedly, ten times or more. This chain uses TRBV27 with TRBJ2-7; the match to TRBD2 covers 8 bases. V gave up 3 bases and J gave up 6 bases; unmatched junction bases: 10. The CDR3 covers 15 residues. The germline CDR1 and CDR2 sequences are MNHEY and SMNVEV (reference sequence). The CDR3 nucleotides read TGTGCCAGCAGTTTCCTCCCGGGGGGGGACGGCGAGCAGTACTTC. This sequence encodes CASSFLPGGDGEQYF.

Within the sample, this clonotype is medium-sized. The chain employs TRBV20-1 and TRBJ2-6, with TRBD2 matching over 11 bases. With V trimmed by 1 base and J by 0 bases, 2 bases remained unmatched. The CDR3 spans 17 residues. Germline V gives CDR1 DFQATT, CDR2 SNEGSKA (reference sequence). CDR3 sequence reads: CSARVGLAGSGANVLTF. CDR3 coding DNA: TGCAGTGCTAGAGTCGGACTAGCGGGCTCTGGGGCCAACGTCCTGACTTTC.

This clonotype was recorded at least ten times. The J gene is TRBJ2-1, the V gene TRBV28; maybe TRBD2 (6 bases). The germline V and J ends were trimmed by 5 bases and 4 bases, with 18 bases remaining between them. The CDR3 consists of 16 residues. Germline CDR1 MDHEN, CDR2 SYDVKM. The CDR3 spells CASSPYPRGKYNEQFF. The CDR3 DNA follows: TGTGCCAGCAGTCCCTACCCGCGGGGTAAATACAATGAGCAGTTCTTC.

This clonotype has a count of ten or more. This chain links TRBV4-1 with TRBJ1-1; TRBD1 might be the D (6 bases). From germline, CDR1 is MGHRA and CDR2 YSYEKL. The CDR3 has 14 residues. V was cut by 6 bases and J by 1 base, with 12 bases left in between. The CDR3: CASRGTLKNTEAFF. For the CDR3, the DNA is TGCGCCAGCAGGGGGACACTTAAGAACACTGAAGCTTTCTTT.

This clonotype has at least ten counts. The CDR3 loop is CATSRTSNEQFF. Written as DNA, the CDR3 is TGTGCCACCAGCCGGACTAGCAATGAGCAGTTCTTC. The rearrangement links TRBV15 to TRBJ2-1; TRBD2 aligns across 7 bases. V lost 5 bases, J lost 6 bases, and 1 base stayed unmatched. Germline V gene data show CDR1 as LNHNV and CDR2 as YYDKDF (reference sequence). The CDR3 is made up of 12 amino acids.

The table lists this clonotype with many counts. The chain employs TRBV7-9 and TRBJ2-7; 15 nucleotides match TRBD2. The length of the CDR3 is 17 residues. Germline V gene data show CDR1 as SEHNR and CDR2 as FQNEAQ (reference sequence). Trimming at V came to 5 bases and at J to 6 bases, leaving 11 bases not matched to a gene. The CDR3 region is CASSLGLAGGRTSEQYF. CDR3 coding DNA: TGTGCCAGCAGCCTAGGACTAGCGGGAGGGAGGACGTCCGAGCAGTACTTC.

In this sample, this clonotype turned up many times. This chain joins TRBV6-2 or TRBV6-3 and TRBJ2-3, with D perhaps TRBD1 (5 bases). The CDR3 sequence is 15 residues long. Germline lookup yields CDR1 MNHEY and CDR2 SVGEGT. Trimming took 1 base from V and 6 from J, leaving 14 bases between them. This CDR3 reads CASSYLLSGSDTQYF. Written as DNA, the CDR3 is TGTGCCAGCAGTTACTTGTTGTCAGGGTCCGATACGCAGTATTTT.

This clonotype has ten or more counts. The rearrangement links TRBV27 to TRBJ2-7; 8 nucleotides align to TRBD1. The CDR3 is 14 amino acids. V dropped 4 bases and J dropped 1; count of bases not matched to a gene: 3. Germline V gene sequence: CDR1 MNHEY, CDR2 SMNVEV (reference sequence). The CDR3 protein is CASSSRDRSYEQYF. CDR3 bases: TGTGCCAGCAGTTCCCGGGACAGGTCCTACGAGCAGTACTTC.

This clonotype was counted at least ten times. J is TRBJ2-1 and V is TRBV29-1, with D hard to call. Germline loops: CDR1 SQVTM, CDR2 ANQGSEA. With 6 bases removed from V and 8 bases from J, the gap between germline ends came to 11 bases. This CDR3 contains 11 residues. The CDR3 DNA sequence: TGCAGCGTCCTCACGGGCTATGAGCAGTTCTTC. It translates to CSVLTGYEQFF.

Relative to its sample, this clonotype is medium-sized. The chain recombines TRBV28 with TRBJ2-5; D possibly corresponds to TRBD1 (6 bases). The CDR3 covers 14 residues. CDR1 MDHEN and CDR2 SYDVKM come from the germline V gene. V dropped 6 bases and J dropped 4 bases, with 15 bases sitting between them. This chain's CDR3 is CASSNRVSPETQYF. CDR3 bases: TGTGCCAGCAGCAACAGGGTTAGTCCAGAGACCCAGTACTTC.

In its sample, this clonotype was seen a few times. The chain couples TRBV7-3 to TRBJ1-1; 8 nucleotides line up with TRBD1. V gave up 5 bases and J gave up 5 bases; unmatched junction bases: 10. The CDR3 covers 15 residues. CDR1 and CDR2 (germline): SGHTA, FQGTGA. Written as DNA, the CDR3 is TGTGCCAGCAGCCTATCCCCAGGGGGCGGGACTGAAGCTTTCTTT. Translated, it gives CASSLSPGGGTEAFF.

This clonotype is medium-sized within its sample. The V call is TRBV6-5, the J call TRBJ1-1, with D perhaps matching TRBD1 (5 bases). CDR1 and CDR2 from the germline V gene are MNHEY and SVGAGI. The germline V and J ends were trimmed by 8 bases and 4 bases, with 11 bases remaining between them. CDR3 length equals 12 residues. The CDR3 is CASHGGGTEAFF. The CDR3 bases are TGTGCCAGCCATGGGGGAGGCACTGAAGCTTTCTTT.

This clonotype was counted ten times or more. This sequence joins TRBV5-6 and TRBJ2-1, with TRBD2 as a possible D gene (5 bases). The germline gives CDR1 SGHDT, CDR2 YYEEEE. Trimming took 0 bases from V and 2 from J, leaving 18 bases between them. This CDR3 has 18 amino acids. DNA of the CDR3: TGTGCCAGCAGCTTGGTGTCTAGGCGGCGGGCCCCCTACAATGAGCAGTTCTTC. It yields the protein CASSLVSRRRAPYNEQFF.

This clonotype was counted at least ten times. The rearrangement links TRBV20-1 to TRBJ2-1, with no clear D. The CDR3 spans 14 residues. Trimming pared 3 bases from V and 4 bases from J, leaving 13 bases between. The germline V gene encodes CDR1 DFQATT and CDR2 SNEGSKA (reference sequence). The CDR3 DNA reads TGCAGTGCTAGTAAACCGCGCATATACAATGAGCAGTTCTTC. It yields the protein CSASKPRIYNEQFF.